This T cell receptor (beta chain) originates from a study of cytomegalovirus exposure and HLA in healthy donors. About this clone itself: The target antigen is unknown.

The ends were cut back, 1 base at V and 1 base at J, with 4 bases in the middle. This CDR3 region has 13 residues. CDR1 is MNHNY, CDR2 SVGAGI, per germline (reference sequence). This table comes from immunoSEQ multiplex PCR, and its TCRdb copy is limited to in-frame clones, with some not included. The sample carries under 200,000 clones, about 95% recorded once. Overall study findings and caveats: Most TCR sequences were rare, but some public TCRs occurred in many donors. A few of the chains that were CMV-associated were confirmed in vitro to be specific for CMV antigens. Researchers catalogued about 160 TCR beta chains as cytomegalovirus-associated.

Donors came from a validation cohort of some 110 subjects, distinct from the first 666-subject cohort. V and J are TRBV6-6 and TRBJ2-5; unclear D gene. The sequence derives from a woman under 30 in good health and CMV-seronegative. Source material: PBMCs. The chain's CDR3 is CASSYLLQETQYF. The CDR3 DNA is TGTGCCAGCAGTTACTTACTCCAAGAGACCCAGTACTTC.